This record covers a single T cell receptor beta chain. This receptor's antigen is unknown. No per-base quality is available; no much larger clone lies one base away. This entry belongs to a study of blood T cell repertoires in COVID-19 (dated by TCRdb to about 2020). Turning to the overall study: The collaborator samples originated in the United States, Italy and Spain and spanned the acute and convalescent phases of COVID-19. The prospective study material was composed of cDNA or gDNA derived from T cells, B-cell-depleted T cells, or PBMCs. Subjects who had been exposed to COVID-19, were actively infected with it, or had recovered from it provided the deeply sampled blood TCRbeta repertoires that made up the dataset. The repertoires were released in a freely available public database intended as a resource for research on the immune response to SARS-CoV-2. The samples were drawn from two sources: the first 160 participants of the ongoing ImmuneRACE study, and 1,254 subjects contributed by 6 global collaborators. The sample metadata nearly always contained a de-identified subject ID, COVID-19 status, age in years and sex. Where HLA class I and class II types were available, the types were taken from metadata supplied by the sample provider, not from assay-based typing.

Another Seattle source contributed samples from volunteer blood donors who had recovered from COVID-19. Each collaborating institution followed its own protocols to collect whole blood in K2EDTA tubes. For TCRbeta analysis, collaborator samples were shipped as frozen whole blood, as isolated PBMCs, or as DNA extracted from either sample type. What the research found in general, with its limitations: Clinical and demographic metadata were provided uncurated, with the amount varying by source and participant.

TCRbeta CDR3 regions were amplified from genomic DNA by means of the immunoSEQ Assay, a bias-controlled multiplex PCR. The source study handled its data this way. Within the assay, amplification of reference gene primers was used to estimate how many nucleated cells each sample contained. Sequence reads were collapsed and filtered to measure the absolute abundance of every unique TCRbeta CDR3 rearrangement. For each sample, productive Simpson clonality was calculated as the square root of Simpson's diversity index across productive rearrangements. The clones in this table, taken by TCRdb from immuneACCESS, are in-frame only. Not every clone is retained; where verified, under half of the shortfall comes from an unresolved V gene, and the cause of the rest is unknown. The D gene and trimming were derived from the DNA, and the V and J assignments and clone size from that table. The sample records around 260,000 clones, roughly nine tenths of which are singletons. The ten largest account for under 4.5% of the sample.

From the cysteine up to the phenylalanine, the CDR3 has a length of 11 residues. The DNA shown is the 33-base CDR3, in frame from base 1. Taken from the germline V gene, the CDR1 and CDR2 loops are SNHLY and FYNNEI. Deletion took 7 bases off V and 4 bases off J, with a span of 7 bases between the germline ends. The sample was peripheral blood. This chain joins TRBV2 to TRBJ1-1; the D gene is not confidently resolved. This receptor was identified in a man in his 60s who had recovered from COVID-19. The CDR3 reads as follows: CASILGTEAFF. The base sequence is TGTGCCAGCATTCTAGGCACTGAAGCTTTCTTT.